This TCR beta chain was identified in a study of blood T cell repertoires in COVID-19. Study-wide background: Samples representing acute and convalescent COVID-19 were sourced from the United States, Italy and Spain. T cells, B-cell-depleted T cells, or PBMCs supplied cDNA or gDNA.

The CDR3 length is 14 residues. V was pared by 5 bases and J by 4 bases, with 6 bases of the junction left unmatched. Germline V lookup: CDR1 SEHNR, CDR2 FQNEAQ (reference sequence). As handled by the study authors: Nucleated cell counts were estimated from reference gene primer amplification. Profiled with immunoSEQ multiplex PCR; TCRdb holds only in-frame clones, not every one. That table supplies the V and J calls and clone size; D and trimming were determined from the DNA. The table has 250,000 or so clones, more than 80% seen once. Cohort placement rested on clinical history that participants reported themselves.

The rearrangement uses TRBV7-9 and TRBJ2-5, with 8 positions matching TRBD1. The source is a middle-aged man who had been exposed to COVID-19. The sequenced sample consisted of PBMCs or T cells enriched from blood (not recorded which). As DNA, the CDR3 is TGTGCCAGCAGCCCTCAGGGGGCTGTAGAGACCCAGTACTTC. Translation gives CASSPQGAVETQYF.